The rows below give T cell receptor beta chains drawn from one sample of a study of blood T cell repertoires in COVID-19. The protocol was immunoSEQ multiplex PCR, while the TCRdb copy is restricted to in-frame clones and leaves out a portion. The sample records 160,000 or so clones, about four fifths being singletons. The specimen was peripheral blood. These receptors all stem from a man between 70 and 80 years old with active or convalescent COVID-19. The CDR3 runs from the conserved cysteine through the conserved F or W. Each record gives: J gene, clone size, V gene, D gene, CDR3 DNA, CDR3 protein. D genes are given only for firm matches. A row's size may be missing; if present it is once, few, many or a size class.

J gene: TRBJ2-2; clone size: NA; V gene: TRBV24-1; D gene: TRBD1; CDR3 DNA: TGTGCCACCAGTGATGGGACAGCTACGAACACCGGGGAGCTGTTTTTT; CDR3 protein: CATSDGTATNTGELFF
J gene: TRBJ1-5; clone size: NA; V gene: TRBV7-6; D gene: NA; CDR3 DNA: TGTGCCAGCAGCTTAGAACAGGGCTTAAGCAATCAGCCCCAGCATTTT; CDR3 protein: CASSLEQGLSNQPQHF
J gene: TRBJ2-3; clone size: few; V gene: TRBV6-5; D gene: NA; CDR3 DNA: TGTGCCAGCAGTTACTCGGAGGAAAGGGCGCAGTATTTT; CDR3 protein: CASSYSEERAQYF
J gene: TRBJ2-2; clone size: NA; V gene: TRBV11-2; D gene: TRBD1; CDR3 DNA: TGTGCCAGCAGCTTATCCCTTCTGACAGGGCTTACCGGGGAGCTGTTTTTT; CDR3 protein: CASSLSLLTGLTGELFF
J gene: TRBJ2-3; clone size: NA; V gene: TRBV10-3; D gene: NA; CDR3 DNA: TGTGCCATCAGTGACCCACAGGGCGCGGGGGGCACAGATACGCAGTATTTT; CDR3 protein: CAISDPQGAGGTDTQYF
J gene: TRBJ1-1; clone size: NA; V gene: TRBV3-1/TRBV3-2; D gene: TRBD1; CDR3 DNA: TGTGCCAGCAGCCAAGGAGGGGCAGGGGGTCGGACTGAAGCTTTCTTT; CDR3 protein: CASSQGGAGGRTEAFF
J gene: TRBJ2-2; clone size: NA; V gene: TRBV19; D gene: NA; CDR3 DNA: TGTGCCAGTAGTTTCGGGACTCCGAACACCGGGGAGCTGTTTTTT; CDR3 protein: CASSFGTPNTGELFF
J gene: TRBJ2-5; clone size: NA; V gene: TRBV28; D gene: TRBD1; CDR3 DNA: TGTGCCAGCAGTTCCCTGACAGGGGGCCAGGAGACCCAGTACTTC; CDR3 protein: CASSSLTGGQETQYF
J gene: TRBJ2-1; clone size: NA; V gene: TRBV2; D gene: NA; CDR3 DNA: TGTGCCAGCAGAGCTGTGGGTAGGCTAGATGAGCAGTTCTTC; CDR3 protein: CASRAVGRLDEQFF
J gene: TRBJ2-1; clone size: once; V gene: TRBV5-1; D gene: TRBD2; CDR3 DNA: TGCGCCAGCAGCTTGGGAGCGGGAGCAAATGAGCAGTTCTTC; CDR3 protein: CASSLGAGANEQFF